This is a list of T cell receptor beta chains from one sample in a study of T cells after posttransplantation cyclophosphamide. Only in-frame clones appear in the TCRdb table, and some are missing; sequencing was by immunoSEQ multiplex PCR. The sample lists roughly 25,000 clones; about 84% were seen once. Sequenced input: PBMCs. The receptors were gathered from a woman in her fifties or sixties with a blood cancer, CMV-positive, and with a related stem cell donor. CDR3s include the opening cysteine and the closing phenylalanine or tryptophan. The D gene is left open where the match is weak. Only some rows state a clone size, as once, few, many or a class for expanded clones.

j_call d_call clone_size v_call cdr3_aa cdr3_nt
TRBJ2-5 TRBD2 NA TRBV2 CASSPLAGGRGNQETQYF TGTGCCAGCAGTCCCCTAGCGGGAGGCCGAGGAAACCAAGAGACCCAGTACTTC
TRBJ2-1 NA NA TRBV19 CASSTRGGPNNEQFF TGTGCCAGTAGTACCAGGGGCGGGCCGAACAATGAGCAGTTCTTC
TRBJ2-2 NA NA TRBV15 CATSREGSSVNTGELFF TGTGCCACCAGCAGAGAAGGGTCTAGCGTGAACACCGGGGAGCTGTTTTTT
TRBJ1-2 NA once TRBV28 CASSLSLRMRGYTF TGTGCCAGCAGTTTATCCCTCCGTATGCGCGGCTACACCTTC
TRBJ2-2 TRBD2 once TRBV14 CASSQVQRGITGELFF TGTGCCAGCAGCCAGGTACAGCGGGGTATCACCGGGGAGCTGTTTTTT
TRBJ2-1 TRBD1 NA TRBV7-8 CASSLVPGQGSNEQFF TGTGCCAGCAGCTTAGTCCCCGGACAGGGGAGCAATGAGCAGTTCTTC
TRBJ2-1 NA NA TRBV4-2 CASTANSGRSYNEQFF TGTGCCAGCACCGCAAATAGCGGACGCTCCTACAATGAGCAGTTCTTC
TRBJ2-1 TRBD1 NA TRBV5-1 CASSIDRGVVSEQFF TGCGCCAGCAGTATCGACAGGGGAGTTGTTTCTGAGCAGTTCTTC
TRBJ2-2 NA NA TRBV5-6 CASSLALTETGELFF TGTGCCAGCAGCTTGGCCCTGACAGAGACCGGGGAGCTGTTTTTT
TRBJ2-7 TRBD2 few TRBV10-3 CAISEPGLVYEQYF TGTGCCATCAGTGAGCCGGGACTAGTCTACGAGCAGTACTTC
TRBJ2-3 TRBD2 NA TRBV11-2 CASSYLAGPRPDTQYF TGTGCCAGCAGCTATCTAGCGGGACCGCGCCCAGATACGCAGTATTTT
TRBJ1-4 NA NA TRBV10-3 CAISEGGASNEKLFF TGTGCCATCAGTGAAGGAGGGGCATCTAATGAAAAACTGTTTTTT
TRBJ2-7 TRBD2 NA TRBV4-2 CASSRGTSTYEQYF TGTGCCAGCAGCCGCGGGACTAGCACCTACGAGCAGTACTTC
TRBJ1-5 NA NA TRBV18 CASSPFHREFDNQPQHF TGTGCCAGCTCACCATTTCACAGGGAGTTTGACAATCAGCCCCAGCATTTT
TRBJ2-1 TRBD2 NA TRBV4-2 CASSQYTGTSGYNEQFF TGTGCCAGCAGCCAATATACCGGGACTAGCGGCTACAATGAGCAGTTCTTC
TRBJ2-1 NA NA TRBV9 CASSVVRGISSYNEQFF TGTGCCAGCAGCGTAGTTCGCGGGATCAGCTCCTACAATGAGCAGTTCTTC
TRBJ1-2 NA NA TRBV5-4 CASSARGGYGYTF TGTGCCAGCAGCGCACGGGGGGGCTATGGCTACACCTTC
TRBJ1-1 TRBD1 NA TRBV2 CASSGQTGEAFF TGTGCCAGCAGTGGGCAGACAGGGGAAGCTTTCTTT
TRBJ1-4 TRBD1 NA TRBV6-1 CASGLQGAREKLFF TGTGCCAGCGGACTACAGGGGGCGCGGGAAAAACTGTTTTTT
TRBJ2-1 NA NA TRBV7-8 CASSRGNLASQSSYNEQFF TGTGCCAGCAGCCGAGGTAATTTAGCGTCCCAGAGCTCCTACAATGAGCAGTTCTTC
TRBJ2-3 NA NA TRBV5-1 CASRWSGFTDTQYF TGCGCCAGCAGGTGGTCGGGTTTCACAGATACGCAGTATTTT
TRBJ2-3 NA few TRBV11-1 CASSRMTSTDTQYF TGTGCCAGCAGCCGGATGACTAGCACAGATACGCAGTATTTT
TRBJ2-2 NA NA TRBV6-1 CASLRGTNTGELFF TGTGCCAGCTTGAGGGGGACGAACACCGGGGAGCTGTTTTTT
TRBJ1-4 TRBD1 NA TRBV30 CAWGGQGVEKLFF TGTGCCTGGGGGGGACAGGGGGTTGAAAAACTGTTTTTT